This entry features one TCR beta chain sequence. Its antigen is undetermined. The data are from a study of cytomegalovirus exposure and HLA in healthy donors. Germline lookup yields CDR1 ENHRY and CDR2 SYGVKD. This CDR3 has 12 amino acids. PCR was performed using 60 Vbeta and 13 Jbeta primers. Produced via immunoSEQ multiplex PCR; TCRdb's table is partial and in-frame only. The sample lists tens of thousands of clones; 70% to 85% were seen once. Study-wide findings and caveats: Most TCR sequences proved rare, with some public TCRs found in many donors. Three CMV-associated chains proved CMV antigen-specific in vitro.

The donors gave bone marrow, and they were healthy. The rearrangement joins TRBV10-3 to TRBJ2-5, with unresolved D. The J call could be wrong; TRBJ2-7 is a better fit for the DNA end. The sequencing input was PBMCs. The receptor was derived from a man between 25 and 39 years old in good health and CMV-seronegative. The CDR3 sequence: CAISDMGYEQYF. DNA for the CDR3: TGTGCCATCAGTGATATGGGCTACGAGCAGTACTTC.